This T cell receptor beta chain originates from a study of cytomegalovirus exposure and HLA in healthy donors. This CDR3 is 15 amino acids long. The germline gives CDR1 MNHEY, CDR2 SMNVEV (reference sequence). Trimming stripped 3 bases from V and 7 bases from J, with 16 bases between. PCR primers comprised 60 Vbeta and 13 Jbeta primers. The data were produced by immunoSEQ multiplex PCR, yet TCRdb's version contains in-frame clones alone and is incomplete. Of approximately 280,000 clones listed, over 85% are singletons. Sequences were obtained from PBMCs. The rearrangement joins TRBV27 to TRBJ2-1, with a possible D match to TRBD1 (6 bases). This TCR derives from a woman aged 18-29 years in good health and CMV-seronegative. In nucleotides, the CDR3 is TGTGCCAGCAGTTTTTTTTCGGGACAATGGAATGAGCAGTTCTTC. The encoded protein is CASSFFSGQWNEQFF.